This T cell receptor (beta chain) comes out of a study (dated by TCRdb to between 2015 and 2016). The method behind the library was RT-PCR. Instrument used: Illumina MiSeq. The public reads were run again by TCRdb, first through fastp at Q25 and then through MiXCR, and only productive beta chains were kept. When rows share a CDR3 protein, they turn into one entry using the most common DNA and genes. The sample profile shows about 700,000 distinct CDR3 sequences; 14% of them were found once. The ten largest clones add up to 3% to 4.5% of the sample. CDR1 SEHNR and CDR2 FQNEAQ were looked up in the germline V gene (reference sequence). V lost 5 bases and J lost 2 bases; the stretch between them is 13 bases long. The CDR3 covers 15 residues, taking in both the cysteine and the phenylalanine. Here the CDR3 DNA is all that survives: 45 bases in frame from base 1. At least ten counts were recorded for this clonotype. Its antigen is still unknown. The sample holds no much larger clone one base away, and base qualities are not on file.

This TCR was recovered from a female donor in good health, serving as a healthy control. This chain is built from TRBV7-9 and TRBJ1-5, and perhaps TRBD1 as D gene, on 6 matching bases. The sample was memory CD4+ T cells from blood. This receptor carries the CDR3 CASSLSRGGNQPQHF. The DNA reads TGTGCCAGCAGCCTCTCCAGGGGCGGCAATCAGCCCCAGCATTTT.